This T cell receptor (beta chain) was sequenced for a study of shared clonotypes between healthy human individuals. About the research overall: For every donor, three CD4 naive, three CD4 memory, two CD8 naive and one CD8 memory plates were used.

The genomic DNA of each subset was split evenly across several immunoSEQ plates. Using immunoSEQ multiplex PCR, the repertoire was profiled, and TCRdb retains in-frame clones only, with some absent. Altogether approximately 620,000 clones are present, 95% to 98% being singletons, with the ten largest covering approximately 0.057%. A CD45RA+ naive subset and a CD45RA-negative memory subset were split from CD4+ cells. For this clone: Its specificity is unknown.

General observations from the study: Some clonotypes were shared by all four sorted-subset donors, while others were not shared. The non-shared ones had lower generation probabilities than the shared ones.

V was shortened by 3 bases and J by 4 bases, with 14 bases between the two germline ends. The germline V gene has CDR1 SGDLS and CDR2 YYNGEE. The CDR3 extends over 15 amino acids. The rearrangement joins TRBV9 to TRBJ2-1; D is perhaps TRBD1 (5 bases). The TCR was taken from a woman in her twenties or thirties in good health. The source material was naive CD4+ T cells sorted from blood. The subset here: CD45RA+ positively selected. In nucleotides, the CDR3 is TGTGCCAGCAGCGAAGGGGTGGCGGAGTACAATGAGCAGTTCTTC. It is translated as CASSEGVAEYNEQFF. Full variable domain (missing parts from reference TRBV9 and TRBJ2-1): DSGVTQTPKHLITATGQRVTLRCSPRSGDLSVYWYQQSLDQGLQFLIQYYNGEERAKGNILERFSAQQFPDLHSELNLSSLELGDSALYFCASSEGVAEYNEQFFGPGTRLTVL.